One and the same sample provided the 32 T cell receptor beta chains below, sequenced in a study of T cell responses to AZD1222 COVID-19 vaccine. The repertoire was sequenced with immunoSEQ multiplex PCR; TCRdb's copy has only in-frame clones and lacks some. The repertoire holds approximately 84,000 clones, with roughly four fifths as singletons. The sample here was peripheral blood, taken 28 days after the second AZD1222 dose. These receptor sequences come from an adult who received the AZD1222 COVID-19 vaccine.

The V and J genes are TRBV4-3 and TRBJ2-7, with 9 bases aligning to TRBD2. The CDR3 loop spans 18 amino acids. J lost 5 bases, V lost 3 bases, and 17 bases had no gene match. Germline loops: CDR1 LGHNA, CDR2 YSLEER. The CDR3 loop is CASSQDRLYGGRAHEQYF. In DNA form, the CDR3 reads TGCGCCAGCAGCCAGGACCGACTTTATGGCGGGAGGGCCCACGAGCAGTACTTC.

This clone was recorded a few times. This chain's CDR3 is CASTRNQGGNFNVLTF. CDR3 nucleotide sequence: TGTGCCAGCACTCGAAACCAGGGAGGGAACTTCAACGTCCTGACTTTC. V gene TRBV2 combines with J gene TRBJ2-6, with TRBD2 matching over 7 bases. This CDR3 contains 16 residues. Trimming removed 7 bases from V and 9 bases from J; junction bases left unmatched: 15. Germline assignment: CDR1 SNHLY and CDR2 FYNNEI.

This clone has only one observation. The rearrangement links TRBV9 to TRBJ1-2, with TRBD1 identical over 10 bases. V trimming: 0 bases; J trimming: 8 bases; junction bases outside the gene matches: 7. This CDR3 spans 15 amino acids. The germline CDR1 and CDR2 sequences are SGDLS and YYNGEE. CDR3 in amino acids: CASSVGTGGREGYTF. CDR3 bases: TGTGCCAGCAGCGTAGGGACAGGGGGGAGAGAGGGCTACACCTTC.

This clone was seen just once. The genes are TRBV7-9 and TRBJ2-5, with 7 bases lining up with TRBD2. With 4 bases clipped from V and 4 bases from J, the junction kept 3 bases outside the gene matches. There are 13 residues in the CDR3. Looked up from germline, CDR1 is SEHNR and CDR2 is FQNEAQ (reference sequence). The CDR3 loop is CASSWGGGETQYF. The CDR3 bases are TGTGCCAGCAGCTGGGGGGGAGGAGAGACCCAGTACTTC.

This chain connects TRBV7-8 to TRBJ1-6; 7 nucleotides agree with TRBD1. The germline V gene encodes CDR1 SGHVS and CDR2 FQNEAQ. With V trimmed by 6 bases and J by 7 bases, 12 bases remained unmatched. This CDR3 is built from 16 residues. This chain's CDR3 is CASRPTYGTENSPLHF. DNA for the CDR3: TGTGCCAGCAGGCCTACCTACGGGACAGAGAATTCACCCCTCCACTTT. Looking up the rest from reference TRBV7-8 and TRBJ1-6 gives the full variable domain: GAGVSQSPRYKVAKRGQDVALRCDPISGHVSLFWYQQALGQGPEFLTYFQNEAQLDKSGLPSDRFFAERPEGSVSTLKIQRTQQEDSAVYLCASRPTYGTENSPLHFGNGTRLTVT.

CDR3 sequence reads: CASSGDFDNEQFF. Here the CDR3 DNA reads TGTGCCAGCAGTGGGGACTTCGACAATGAGCAGTTCTTC. This chain uses TRBV12-3 or TRBV12-4 with TRBJ2-1; a weak D match, TRBD2 (6 bases). Trimming took 5 bases from V and 5 from J, leaving 10 bases between them. The CDR3 consists of 13 residues.

The genes are TRBV2 and TRBJ1-5, with unresolved D. Trimming took 5 bases from V and 4 from J, leaving 3 bases between them. CDR1 and CDR2 from the germline V gene are SNHLY and FYNNEI. This CDR3 region has 11 residues. DNA of the CDR3: TGTGCCAGCAGTTGGAATCAGCCCCAGCATTTT. Translated, it gives CASSWNQPQHF.

The CDR3: CASSLHDSTEAFF. The CDR3 nucleotides are TGTGCCAGCAGTTTGCATGACAGCACTGAAGCTTTCTTT. The chain uses TRBV12-3 or TRBV12-4 and TRBJ1-1; D might be TRBD1 (5 bases). The CDR3 has 13 amino acids. Deletions cut 3 bases from V and 4 bases from J, with 9 bases between.

Comments on this clone: One junction end does not reproduce the germline sequence, and a read error may be involved. V and J are TRBV7-3 and TRBJ2-3; possibly TRBD1 or TRBD2 for D (5 bases each). Per the germline V gene, CDR1 is SGHTA and CDR2 is FQGTGA. The CDR3 spans 16 residues. CDR3 sequence: CASSLTGTPGTDTQYF. The CDR3, as DNA: TGTGCCAGCAGCCTAACCGGGACCCCAGGCACAGATACGCAGTATTTT.

The V gene is TRBV27, the J gene TRBJ2-1; 7 nucleotides align to TRBD2. Germline loops: CDR1 MNHEY, CDR2 SMNVEV (reference sequence). Trimming cost V 5 bases and J 6 bases; bases outside gene matches: 10. The CDR3 is 15 residues long. The CDR3 nucleotides read TGTGCCAGCAGTCCCTCGGGGAGGGTGGGCAATGAGCAGTTCTTC. Translated: CASSPSGRVGNEQFF.

This rearrangement joins TRBV5-6 to TRBJ1-2, with D possibly TRBD1 on 5 matching bases. The germline CDR1 and CDR2 sequences are SGHDT and YYEEEE. Trimming left V 0 bases short and J 1 base short, with 13 bases between. The CDR3 runs to 16 residues. CDR3 protein: CASSLARGDSNYGYTF. The CDR3 DNA reads as TGTGCCAGCAGCTTGGCTCGGGGCGACAGTAACTATGGCTACACCTTC. The full variable domain, with the rest looked up from reference TRBV5-6 and TRBJ1-2, is DAGVTQSPTHLIKTRGQQVTLRCSPKSGHDTVSWYQQALGQGPQFIFQYYEEEERQRGNFPDRFSGHQFPNYSSELNVNALLLGDSALYLCASSLARGDSNYGYTFGSGTRLTVV.

The gene calls are TRBV30 and TRBJ1-1; unclear D gene. V lost 5 bases to trimming and J lost 2 bases, with 9 bases between them. The germline V gene has CDR1 GTSNPN and CDR2 SVGIG (reference sequence). The CDR3 runs 12 residues. The CDR3 nucleotides read TGTGCCTGGTCCTTCTTTAACACTGAAGCTTTCTTT. It specifies CAWSFFNTEAFF.

The chain carries TRBV18 and TRBJ2-1; D is ambiguous. V was shortened by 3 bases and J by 8 bases, with 8 bases between the two germline ends. The CDR3 spans 12 residues. Germline V lookup: CDR1 KGHSH, CDR2 LQKENI. The CDR3 sequence: CASSPNRDEQFF. The CDR3 DNA sequence: TGTGCCAGCTCACCTAATAGGGATGAGCAGTTCTTC.

This rearrangement joins TRBV18 to TRBJ1-1; D unresolved. Germline V gene sequence: CDR1 KGHSH, CDR2 LQKENI. V was shortened by 3 bases and J by 11 bases, with 13 bases between the two germline ends. The CDR3 loop spans 12 amino acids. CDR3: CASSPAADGAFF. CDR3 DNA sequence: TGTGCCAGCTCACCCGCGGCAGACGGGGCTTTCTTT.

This chain links TRBV10-1 with TRBJ1-5; D not resolved. Trimming shortened V by 2 bases and J by 0 bases, and 11 bases separated the two germline ends. CDR3 length equals 16 residues. CDR1 and CDR2 from the germline V gene are WNHNN and SYGVQD (reference sequence). CDR3 loop: CASSEKGSYSNQPQHF. The CDR3 DNA follows: TGCGCCAGCAGTGAGAAAGGGTCTTATAGCAATCAGCCCCAGCATTTT.

The rearrangement links TRBV29-1 to TRBJ2-1, with 10 positions matching TRBD2. CDR1 and CDR2 (germline): SQVTM, ANQGSEA. With V trimmed by 4 bases and J by 9 bases, 9 bases remained unmatched. CDR3 length equals 14 residues. For the CDR3, the DNA is TGCAGCGTTGGGTGGTCGGGACTAGCGACTGAGCAGTTCTTC. This gives the protein CSVGWSGLATEQFF.

This clone showed up just once. The chain couples TRBV6-1 to TRBJ2-3; 7 bases are shared with TRBD1. Trimming removed 3 bases from V and 1 base from J; junction bases left unmatched: 7. Germline V gives CDR1 MNHNS, CDR2 SASEGT. There are 16 residues in the CDR3. This chain's CDR3 is CASSDETGLGTDTQYF. The CDR3 DNA follows: TGTGCCAGCAGTGACGAGACAGGGTTGGGCACAGATACGCAGTATTTT.

The V call is TRBV5-4, the J call TRBJ2-7, with a weak D call TRBD1 (5 bases). Germline V CDR1 and CDR2: SGHNT, YYREEE (reference sequence). The CDR3 has 13 amino acids. The V end lost 2 bases, the J end lost 1 base, and 7 bases lay between the germline ends. The CDR3 is CASSFQGSYEQYF. In nucleotides, the CDR3 is TGTGCCAGCAGCTTCCAGGGATCCTACGAGCAGTACTTC. Full variable domain (missing parts from reference TRBV5-4 and TRBJ2-7): ETGVTQSPTHLIKTRGQQVTLRCSSQSGHNTVSWYQQALGQGPQFIFQYYREEENGRGNFPPRFSGLQFPNYSSELNVNALELDDSALYLCASSFQGSYEQYFGPGTRLTVT.

The CDR3 DNA follows: TGTGCCAGCAGAGGGGGGCAGAACTATGGCTACACCTTC. Translation: CASRGGQNYGYTF. J is TRBJ1-2 and V is TRBV28; weak D call: TRBD1 (6 bases). Trimming stripped 6 bases from V and 2 bases from J, with 10 bases between. This CDR3 contains 13 residues. From germline, CDR1 is MDHEN and CDR2 SYDVKM.

This rearrangement joins TRBV6-4 to TRBJ2-1; D is ambiguous. Deletions cut 3 bases from V and 5 bases from J, with 8 bases between. Germline CDR1 reads MRHNA; CDR2 reads SNTAGT. This CDR3 has 13 amino acids. CDR3 bases: TGTGCCAGCAGTGAGGCAGACAACAATGAGCAGTTCTTC. It encodes CASSEADNNEQFF.

V usage is TRBV5-1 and J usage is TRBJ1-5; no definite D call. Trimming stripped 3 bases from V and 0 bases from J, with 4 bases between. The CDR3 totals 13 residues. In germline, CDR1 is SGHRS, CDR2 YFSETQ. The CDR3 spells CASSYTSNQPQHF. DNA for the CDR3: TGCGCCAGCAGCTACACTAGCAATCAGCCCCAGCATTTT.

The chain employs TRBV11-2 and TRBJ1-4; D is possibly TRBD1 (5 bases). Germline V gives CDR1 SGHAT, CDR2 FQNNGV. The V end was cut by 5 bases, the J end by 3 bases, with 19 bases between. The CDR3 runs to 17 residues. The CDR3 nucleotides are TGTGCCAGCAGCCCCGGCCGAGCATGGGGGGCTAATGAAAAACTGTTTTTT. Amino acids: CASSPGRAWGANEKLFF.

This sequence joins TRBV3-1 (or the pseudogene TRBV3-2) and TRBJ2-6; D gene unclear. Trimming stripped 1 base from V and 4 bases from J, with 11 bases between. Germline CDR1 is LGHDT and CDR2 is YNNKEL (reference sequence). This CDR3 has 16 amino acids. The CDR3 here is CASSQGVLTGANVLTF. The CDR3 DNA reads as TGTGCCAGCAGCCAAGGAGTCTTGACCGGGGCCAACGTCCTGACTTTC.

The chain combines TRBV14 with TRBJ1-1, with D unclear. This CDR3 is built from 14 residues. Trimming removed 5 bases from V and 1 base from J, with 11 bases in between. The V gene's germline CDR1 is SGHDN and CDR2 FVKESK. The CDR3 loop is CASSVRGENTEAFF. The CDR3 nucleotides are TGTGCCAGCAGCGTCCGGGGAGAGAACACTGAAGCTTTCTTT.

The chain is built from TRBV5-6 and TRBJ2-7; D possibly matches TRBD1 or TRBD2 (5 bases each). The CDR3 runs 14 residues. V lost 1 base and J lost 8, with 16 bases in between. Germline CDR1 SGHDT, CDR2 YYEEEE. The CDR3 DNA reads as TGTGCCAGCAGCTTGAGGAGTTGGGACGGGAAGCAGTACTTC. This gives the protein CASSLRSWDGKQYF.

The V gene is TRBV19, the J gene TRBJ1-5; no firm D call. This CDR3 comprises 14 residues. V was cut by 4 bases and J by 7 bases, with 14 bases left in between. CDR1 is LNHDA, CDR2 SQIVND, per germline (reference sequence). The CDR3 DNA follows: TGTGCCAGTAGTAAGGTAGGGTTAGGGCAGCCCCAGCATTTT. Translated: CASSKVGLGQPQHF.

This clone was recorded once. The chain employs TRBV7-2 and TRBJ1-1; D not certain. CDR1 and CDR2 from the germline V gene are SGHTA and FQGNSA. Trimming cost V 4 bases and J 1 base, with 10 bases left between them. The CDR3 has 14 amino acids. The CDR3 sequence: CASSSLGWNTEAFF. CDR3 coding DNA: TGTGCCAGCAGCTCCTTGGGGTGGAACACTGAAGCTTTCTTT.

The chain has TRBV29-1 and TRBJ2-7; D perhaps matches TRBD1 (5 bases). The ends were cut back, 4 bases at V and 3 bases at J, with 13 bases in the middle. The CDR3 is 13 amino acids. CDR1 and CDR2 (germline): SQVTM, ANQGSEA. As DNA, the CDR3 is TGCAGCGTTGTGGCAGGGTACGGCTACGAGCAGTACTTC. This gives the protein CSVVAGYGYEQYF.

DNA for the CDR3: TGTGCCATCAGCCCGGGACTAGCGGGAGAGAGGTGGCCAGATACGCAGTATTTT. It is translated as CAISPGLAGERWPDTQYF. The chain combines TRBV10-3 with TRBJ2-3; 14 bases map to TRBD2. CDR3 length: 18 residues. V gave up 6 bases and J gave up 4 bases; unmatched junction bases: 12. Germline CDR1 reads ENHRY; CDR2 reads SYGVKD.

The genes are TRBV7-3 and TRBJ2-1; TRBD2 agrees at 7 bases. Germline-derived CDR1 and CDR2 are SGHTA and FQGTGA. This CDR3 has 18 residues. V shed 1 base and J 6 bases; nucleotides not matched to a gene: 15. The CDR3 nucleotides read TGTGCCAGCAGCTTAAGGGGGAGGGTGACCCAGGAGGGCAATGAGCAGTTCTTC. Its translation is CASSLRGRVTQEGNEQFF.

The table lists this clone with a count of one. The chain employs TRBV27 and TRBJ2-7; D possibly uses TRBD1 or TRBD2 (6 bases each). Trimming removed 3 bases at V and 3 bases at J, with 15 bases between. CDR3 length equals 15 residues. Germline V gene data show CDR1 as MNHEY and CDR2 as SMNVEV (reference sequence). CDR3 amino acids: CASSFSGAEDYEQYF. The CDR3 nucleotides are TGTGCCAGCAGTTTTTCGGGGGCGGAAGACTACGAGCAGTACTTC.

The rearrangement uses TRBV28 and TRBJ2-7; TRBD1 agrees at 7 bases. The CDR3 runs to 14 residues. In germline, CDR1 is MDHEN, CDR2 SYDVKM. The V and J ends lost 6 bases and 2 bases, in that order; junction bases with no gene match: 7. The CDR3 reads CASSPGTEPYEQYF. Written as DNA, the CDR3 is TGTGCCAGCAGCCCCGGGACAGAACCCTACGAGCAGTACTTC.